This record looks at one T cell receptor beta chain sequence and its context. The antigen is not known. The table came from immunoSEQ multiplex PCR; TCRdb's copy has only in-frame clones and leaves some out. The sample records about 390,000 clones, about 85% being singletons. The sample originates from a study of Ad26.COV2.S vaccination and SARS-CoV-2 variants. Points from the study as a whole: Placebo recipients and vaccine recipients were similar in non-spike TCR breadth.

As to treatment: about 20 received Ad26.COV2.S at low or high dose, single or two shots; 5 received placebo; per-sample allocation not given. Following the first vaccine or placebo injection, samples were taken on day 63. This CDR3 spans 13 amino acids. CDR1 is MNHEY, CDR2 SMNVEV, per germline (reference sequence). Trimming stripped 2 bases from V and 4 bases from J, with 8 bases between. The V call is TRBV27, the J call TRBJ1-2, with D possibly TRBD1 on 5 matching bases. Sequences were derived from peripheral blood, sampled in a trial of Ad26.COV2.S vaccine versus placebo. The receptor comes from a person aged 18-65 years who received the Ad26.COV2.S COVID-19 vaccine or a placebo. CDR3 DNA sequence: TGTGCCAGCAGTTTAGGGGGGACCTATGGCTACACCTTC. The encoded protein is CASSLGGTYGYTF.